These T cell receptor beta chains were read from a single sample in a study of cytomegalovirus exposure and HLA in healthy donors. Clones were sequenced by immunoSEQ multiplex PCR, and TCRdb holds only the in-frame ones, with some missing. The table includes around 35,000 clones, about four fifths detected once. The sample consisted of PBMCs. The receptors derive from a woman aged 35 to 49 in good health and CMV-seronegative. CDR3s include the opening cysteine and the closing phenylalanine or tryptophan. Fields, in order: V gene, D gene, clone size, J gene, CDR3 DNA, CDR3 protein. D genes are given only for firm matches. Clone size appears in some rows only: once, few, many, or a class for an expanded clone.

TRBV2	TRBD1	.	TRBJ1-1	TGTGCCAGCAGTGAGCACAGGGGTGAGGCGGCTGAAGCTTTCTTT	CASSEHRGEAAEAFF
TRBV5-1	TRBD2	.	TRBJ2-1	TGCGCCAGCAGCTTGGCTAGCGGGGGGGCAAGGGAGCAGTTCTTC	CASSLASGGAREQFF
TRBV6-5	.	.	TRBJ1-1	TGTGCCAGCAGTTATGGGCAAAGGACTGAAGCTTTCTTT	CASSYGQRTEAFF
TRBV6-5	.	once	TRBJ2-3	TGTGCCAGCAGTTACTCGTTCGTAGATACGCAGTATTTT	CASSYSFVDTQYF
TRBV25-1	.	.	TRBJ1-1	TGTGCCAGCAGTGAATTGGGGACACTGAACACTGAAGCTTTCTTT	CASSELGTLNTEAFF
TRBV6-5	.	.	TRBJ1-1	TGTGCCAGCAGTTATGGGCGGGGTGACACTGAAGCTTTCTTT	CASSYGRGDTEAFF
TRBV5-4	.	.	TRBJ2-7	TGTGCCAGCAGCTTGGAAGGTAGGGGCTACGAGCAGTACTTC	CASSLEGRGYEQYF
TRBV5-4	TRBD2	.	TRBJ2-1	TGTGCCAGCAGTAGACTAGCAGATGAGCAGTTCTTC	CASSRLADEQFF
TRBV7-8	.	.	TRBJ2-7	TGTGCCAGCAGCTTAGCCATTTCCTACGAGCAGTACTTC	CASSLAISYEQYF
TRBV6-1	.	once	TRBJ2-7	TGTGCCACCGACATTTCCCCCTCCGGCGCCTACGAGCAGTACTTC	CATDISPSGAYEQYF
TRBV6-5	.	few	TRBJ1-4	TGTGCCAGCAGTTACCAGGCAGGGCCTTATGAAAAACTGTTTTTT	CASSYQAGPYEKLFF
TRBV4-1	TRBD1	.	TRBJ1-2	TGCGCCAGCAGGCCGGGACAGGGAAGGAATGGCTACACCTTC	CASRPGQGRNGYTF
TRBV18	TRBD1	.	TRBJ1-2	TGTGCCAGCTCATTCGACAGGGGTGGTGGCTACACCTTC	CASSFDRGGGYTF
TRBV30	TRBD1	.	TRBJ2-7	TGTGCCTGGAGAGTCACTCGGACAGGGGAGACCTACGAGCAGTACTTC	CAWRVTRTGETYEQYF
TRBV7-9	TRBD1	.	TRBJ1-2	TGTGCCAGCAGCGACGGGACAGGGATCGGCTACACCTTC	CASSDGTGIGYTF
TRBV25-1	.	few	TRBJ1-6	TGTGCCAGCAGTGAGGGGCAGGGAAATTCACCCCTCCACTTT	CASSEGQGNSPLHF
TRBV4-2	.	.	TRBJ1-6	TGTGCCAGCAGCCAACGTACCTATAATTCACCCCTCCACTTT	CASSQRTYNSPLHF
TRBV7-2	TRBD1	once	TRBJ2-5	TGTGCCAGCAGCTTTCTGGGACAGAAAGAGACCCAGTACTTC	CASSFLGQKETQYF
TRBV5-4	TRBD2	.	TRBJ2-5	TGTGCCAGCAGCCGCACTTGGGGACTAGCTGAAGAGACCCAGTACTTC	CASSRTWGLAEETQYF
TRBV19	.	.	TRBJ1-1	TGTGCCAGTAGTATATATGGGGGGACGGGCACTGAAGCTTTCTTT	CASSIYGGTGTEAFF
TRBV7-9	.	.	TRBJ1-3	TGTGCCAGCAGCTTAGACGGTTCAGGGCGAGACGGAAACACCATATATTTT	CASSLDGSGRDGNTIYF
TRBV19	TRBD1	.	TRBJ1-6	TGTGCCAGTAGTATAACAGGGGGACCCATGAGCTCCTATAATTCACCCCTCCACTTT	CASSITGGPMSSYNSPLHF
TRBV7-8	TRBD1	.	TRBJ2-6	TGTGCCAGCAGCCCGCGGGACAGGGTGTCATCTGGGGCCAACGTCCTGACTTTC	CASSPRDRVSSGANVLTF
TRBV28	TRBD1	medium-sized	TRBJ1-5	TGTGCCAGCAGACAGGACAGGGAGGCTCAGCCCCAGCATTTT	CASRQDREAQPQHF
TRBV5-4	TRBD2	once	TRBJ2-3	TGTGCCAGCAGCCCTCGGGGCGGGGGGGAAGATACGCAGTATTTT	CASSPRGGGEDTQYF
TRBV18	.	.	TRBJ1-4	TGTGCCAGCTCACCCGCTGAAAGAGTTGCTAATGAAAAACTGTTTTTT	CASSPAERVANEKLFF
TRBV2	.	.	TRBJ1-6	TGTGCCAGCAAAGTGAGCCCCATCAATTCACCCCTCCACTTT	CASKVSPINSPLHF
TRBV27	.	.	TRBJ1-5	TGTGCCAGCAGTTTATCAGGGGTTTATAGCAATCAGCCCCAGCATTTT	CASSLSGVYSNQPQHF
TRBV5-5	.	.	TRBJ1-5	TGTGCCAGCAGCTTGAGGGGACAAAATCCTGGTCAGCCCCAGCATTTT	CASSLRGQNPGQPQHF
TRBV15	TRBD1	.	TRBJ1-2	TGTGCCACCAGCACAAGGCGAACAGGGGAAGGCTACACCTTC	CATSTRRTGEGYTF
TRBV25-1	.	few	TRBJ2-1	TGTGCCAGCAGTGAAGGCAGGGGAATCGACAATGAGCAGTTCTTC	CASSEGRGIDNEQFF
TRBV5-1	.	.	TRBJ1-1	TGCGCCAGCGGTCTTGGGAGTACCACTGAAGCTTTCTTT	CASGLGSTTEAFF
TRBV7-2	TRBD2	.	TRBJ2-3	TGTGCCAGCAGCTATAGCGGGACTAGCACAGATACGCAGTATTTT	CASSYSGTSTDTQYF
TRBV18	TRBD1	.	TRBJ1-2	TGTGCCAGCTCACCGGACAGGGGGGATGGCTACACCTTC	CASSPDRGDGYTF
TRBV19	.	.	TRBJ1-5	TGTGCCAGTAGTGATACAGGAAAGGATCAGCCCCAGCATTTT	CASSDTGKDQPQHF
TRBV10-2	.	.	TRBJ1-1	TGCGCCAGCAGAACAGGGATTGAAGCTTTCTTT	CASRTGIEAFF
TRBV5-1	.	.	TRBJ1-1	TGCGCCAGCAGCCCCACTATGAACACTGAAGCTTTCTTT	CASSPTMNTEAFF
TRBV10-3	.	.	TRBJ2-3	TGTGCCATCAGCCAGGGGAGGGGCACAGATACGCAGTATTTT	CAISQGRGTDTQYF
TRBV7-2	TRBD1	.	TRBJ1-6	TGTGCCAGCAGCTTACCCGGGACAGGGTCCCTCACCCTCCACTTT	CASSLPGTGSLTLHF
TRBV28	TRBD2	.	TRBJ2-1	TGTGCCAGCAGTATCCTAGCGGGGGGGCAGTATGAGCAGTTCTTC	CASSILAGGQYEQFF
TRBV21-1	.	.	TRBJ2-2	TGTGCCAGCAGCAAACCCAGGAGGACAGTCCCGGCCGTACCCACCGGGGAGCTGTTTTTT	CASSKPRRTVPAVPTGELFF
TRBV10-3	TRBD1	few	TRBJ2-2	TGTGCCATCAGTGGACGGGACAGGGGTTTCCCCGGGGAGCTGTTTTTT	CAISGRDRGFPGELFF
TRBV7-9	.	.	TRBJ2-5	TGTGCCAGCTCGGGGGAGACCCAGTACTTC	CASSGETQYF
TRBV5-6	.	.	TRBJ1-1	TGTGCCAGCAGCTTATGGCAGGGCGCTGAAGCTTTCTTT	CASSLWQGAEAFF
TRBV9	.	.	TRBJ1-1	TGTGCCAGCAGCCTGGGACGGACTAACGAAGCTTTCTTT	CASSLGRTNEAFF
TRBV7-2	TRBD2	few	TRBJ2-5	TGTGCCAGCAGCTCCCTCCACGGACTAGCGGGGGTGCCTTTTGAGACCCAGTACTTC	CASSSLHGLAGVPFETQYF
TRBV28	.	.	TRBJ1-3	TGTGCCAGCAGTTTTAGTGGCGGAAACTCTGGAAACACCATATATTTT	CASSFSGGNSGNTIYF
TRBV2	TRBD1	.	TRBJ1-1	TGTGCCAGCAGTTGGAAACTGGGACAGGGTGTGTGGGATACTGAAGCTTTCTTT	CASSWKLGQGVWDTEAFF